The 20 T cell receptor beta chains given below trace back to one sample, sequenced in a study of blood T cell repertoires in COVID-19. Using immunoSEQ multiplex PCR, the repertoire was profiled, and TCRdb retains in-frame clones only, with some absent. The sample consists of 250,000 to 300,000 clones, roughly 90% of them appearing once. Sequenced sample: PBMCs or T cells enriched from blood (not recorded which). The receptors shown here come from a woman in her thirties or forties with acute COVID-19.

The CDR3 DNA reads TGTGCCAGCAGTTTTGGTCAGGGTGGCAACTATGGCTACACCTTC. Translated, it gives CASSFGQGGNYGYTF. The gene calls are TRBV27 and TRBJ1-2; possible D gene TRBD1, 5 bases. This CDR3 contains 15 residues. Germline CDR1 and CDR2: MNHEY and SMNVEV (reference sequence). Trimming pared 3 bases from V and 2 bases from J, leaving 13 bases between.

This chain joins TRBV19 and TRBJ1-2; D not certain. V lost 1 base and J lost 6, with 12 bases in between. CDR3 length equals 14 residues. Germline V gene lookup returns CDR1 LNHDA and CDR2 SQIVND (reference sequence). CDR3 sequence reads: CASSIGSVPDGYTF. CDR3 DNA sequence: TGTGCCAGTAGTATAGGAAGTGTGCCGGATGGCTACACCTTC. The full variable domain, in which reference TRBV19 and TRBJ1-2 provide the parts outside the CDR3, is DGGITQSPKYLFRKEGQNVTLSCEQNLNHDAMYWYRQDPGQGLRLIYYSQIVNDFQKGDIAEGYSVSREKKESFPLTVTSAQKNPTAFYLCASSIGSVPDGYTFGSGTRLTVV.

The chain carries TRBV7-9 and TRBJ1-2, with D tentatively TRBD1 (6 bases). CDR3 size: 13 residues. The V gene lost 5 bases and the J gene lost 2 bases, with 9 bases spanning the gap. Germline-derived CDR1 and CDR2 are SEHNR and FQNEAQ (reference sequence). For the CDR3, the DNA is TGTGCCAGCAGCGGTGGACAGAACTATGGCTACACCTTC. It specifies CASSGGQNYGYTF.

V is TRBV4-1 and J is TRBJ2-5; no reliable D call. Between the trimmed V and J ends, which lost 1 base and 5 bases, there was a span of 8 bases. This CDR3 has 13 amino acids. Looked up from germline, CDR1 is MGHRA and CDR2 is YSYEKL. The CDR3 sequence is CASSQAGIETQYF. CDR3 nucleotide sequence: TGCGCCAGCAGCCAAGCCGGTATCGAGACCCAGTACTTC.

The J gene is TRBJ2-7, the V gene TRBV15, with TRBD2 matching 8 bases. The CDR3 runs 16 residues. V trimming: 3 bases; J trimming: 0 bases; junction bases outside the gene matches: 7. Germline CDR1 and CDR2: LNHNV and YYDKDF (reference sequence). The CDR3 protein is CATSRGLAGSSYEQYF. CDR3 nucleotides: TGTGCCACCAGCAGGGGTTTAGCGGGAAGCTCCTACGAGCAGTACTTC.

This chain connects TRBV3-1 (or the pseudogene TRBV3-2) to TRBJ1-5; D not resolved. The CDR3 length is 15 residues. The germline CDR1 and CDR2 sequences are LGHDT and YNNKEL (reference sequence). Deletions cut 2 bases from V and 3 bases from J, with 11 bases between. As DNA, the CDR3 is TGTGCCAGCAGCCAACACGCAGGAAACAATCAGCCCCAGCATTTT. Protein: CASSQHAGNNQPQHF.

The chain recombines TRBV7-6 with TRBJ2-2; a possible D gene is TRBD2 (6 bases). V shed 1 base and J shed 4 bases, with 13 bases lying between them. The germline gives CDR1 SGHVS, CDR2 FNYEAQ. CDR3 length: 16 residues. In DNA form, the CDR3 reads TGTGCCAGCAGCTTAGATACGGCGGGGACCACCGGGGAGCTGTTTTTT. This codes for CASSLDTAGTTGELFF.

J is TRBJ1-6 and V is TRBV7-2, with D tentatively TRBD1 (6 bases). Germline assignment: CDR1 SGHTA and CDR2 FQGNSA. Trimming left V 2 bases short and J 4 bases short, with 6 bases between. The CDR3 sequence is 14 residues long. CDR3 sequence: CASSLQGYNSPLHF. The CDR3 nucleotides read TGTGCCAGCAGCTTACAGGGGTATAATTCACCCCTCCACTTT.

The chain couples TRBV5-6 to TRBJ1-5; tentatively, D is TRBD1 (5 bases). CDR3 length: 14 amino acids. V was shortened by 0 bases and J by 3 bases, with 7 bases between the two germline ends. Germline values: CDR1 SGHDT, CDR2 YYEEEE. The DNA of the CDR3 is TGTGCCAGCAGCTTGGGACAGTACAATCAGCCCCAGCATTTT. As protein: CASSLGQYNQPQHF.

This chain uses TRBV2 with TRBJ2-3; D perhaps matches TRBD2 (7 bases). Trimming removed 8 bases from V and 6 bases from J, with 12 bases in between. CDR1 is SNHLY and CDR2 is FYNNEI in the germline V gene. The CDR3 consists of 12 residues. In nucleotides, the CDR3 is TGTGCCAGCGGGGGAGGGGGTGATACGCAGTATTTT. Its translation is CASGGGGDTQYF.

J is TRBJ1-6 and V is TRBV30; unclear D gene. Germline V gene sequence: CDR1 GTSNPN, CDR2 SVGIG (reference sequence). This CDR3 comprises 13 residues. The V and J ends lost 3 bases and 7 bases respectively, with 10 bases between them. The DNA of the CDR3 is TGTGCCTGGAGACCGGGGAACAATTCACCCCTCCACTTT. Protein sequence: CAWRPGNNSPLHF.

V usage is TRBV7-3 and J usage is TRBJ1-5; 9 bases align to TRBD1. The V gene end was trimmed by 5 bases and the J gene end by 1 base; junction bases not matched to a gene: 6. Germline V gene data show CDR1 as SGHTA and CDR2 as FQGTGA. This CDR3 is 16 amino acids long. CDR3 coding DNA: TGTGCCAGCAGCCAATACAGGGGGCCGAGCAATCAGCCCCAGCATTTT. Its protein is CASSQYRGPSNQPQHF.

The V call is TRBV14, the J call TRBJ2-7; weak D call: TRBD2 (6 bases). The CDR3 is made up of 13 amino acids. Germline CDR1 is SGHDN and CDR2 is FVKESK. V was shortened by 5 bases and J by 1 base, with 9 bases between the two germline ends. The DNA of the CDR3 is TGTGCCAGCAGCGCGGGATGGTCCTACGAGCAGTACTTC. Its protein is CASSAGWSYEQYF.

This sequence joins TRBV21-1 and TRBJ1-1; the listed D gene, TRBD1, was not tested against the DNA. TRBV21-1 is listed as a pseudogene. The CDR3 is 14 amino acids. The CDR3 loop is CANSLSGRQGMAFF. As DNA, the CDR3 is TGTGCCAACTCCTTAAGTGGAAGACAGGGGATGGCTTTCTTT.

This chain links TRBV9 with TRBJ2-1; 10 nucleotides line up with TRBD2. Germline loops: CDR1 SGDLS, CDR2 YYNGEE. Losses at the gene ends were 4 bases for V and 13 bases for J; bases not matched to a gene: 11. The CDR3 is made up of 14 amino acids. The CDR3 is CASSFRTSGTGQFF. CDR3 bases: TGTGCCAGCAGCTTCAGGACTAGCGGTACCGGACAGTTCTTC.

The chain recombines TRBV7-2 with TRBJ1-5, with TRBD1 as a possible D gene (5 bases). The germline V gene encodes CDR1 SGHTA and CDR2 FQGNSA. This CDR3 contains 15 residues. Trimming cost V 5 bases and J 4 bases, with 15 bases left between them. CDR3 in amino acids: CASSPGRGGNQPQHF. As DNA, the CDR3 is TGTGCCAGCAGCCCCGGGAGGGGTGGAAATCAGCCCCAGCATTTT.

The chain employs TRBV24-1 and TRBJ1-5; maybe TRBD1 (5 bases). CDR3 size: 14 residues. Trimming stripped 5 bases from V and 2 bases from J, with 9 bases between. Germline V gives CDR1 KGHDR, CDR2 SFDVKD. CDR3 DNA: TGTGCCACCAGTGCAGGGATGGGCAATCAGCCCCAGCATTTT. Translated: CATSAGMGNQPQHF.

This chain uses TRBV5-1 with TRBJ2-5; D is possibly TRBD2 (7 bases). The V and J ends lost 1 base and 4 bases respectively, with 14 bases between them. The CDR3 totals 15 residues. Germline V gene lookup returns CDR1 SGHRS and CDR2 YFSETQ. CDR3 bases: TGCGCCAGCAGCTTGTTGCCGGGGGGCCGAGAGACCCAGTACTTC. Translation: CASSLLPGGRETQYF.

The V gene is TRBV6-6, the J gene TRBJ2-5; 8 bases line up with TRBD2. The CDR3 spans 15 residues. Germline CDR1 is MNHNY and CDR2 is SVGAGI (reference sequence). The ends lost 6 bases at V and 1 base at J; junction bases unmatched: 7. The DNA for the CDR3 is TGTGCCAGCAGCCTGACTAGCGTAAGCCAAGAGACCCAGTACTTC. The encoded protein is CASSLTSVSQETQYF.

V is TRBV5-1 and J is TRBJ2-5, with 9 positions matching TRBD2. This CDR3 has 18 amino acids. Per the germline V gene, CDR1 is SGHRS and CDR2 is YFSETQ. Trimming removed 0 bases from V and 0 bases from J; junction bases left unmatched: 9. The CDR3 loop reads CASSLGGGVLVDQETQYF. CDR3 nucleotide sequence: TGCGCCAGCAGCTTGGGCGGGGGGGTTCTGGTTGACCAAGAGACCCAGTACTTC.